The sequence of this T cell receptor beta chain was determined in a study of T cells in Graves' hyperthyroidism and ophthalmopathy. In the study overall: Peripheral blood specimens were obtained at initial diagnosis, prior to any treatment. Whole-study findings and limits: Researchers found most expanded thyroid clonotypes above 0.001 in blood as well.

A note on this clonotype: The target antigen is unknown.

With 0 bases removed from V and 3 bases from J, the gap between germline ends came to 15 bases. Germline lookup yields CDR1 ENHRY and CDR2 SYGVKD. The CDR3 runs to 16 residues. TCR beta CDR3 sequences were amplified from RNA transcripts. Initially, a first-round RT-PCR of the TCR CDR3 employed the HTBI primer set. Via MiXCR, TCRdb re-called the multiplex PCR reads, giving one row per CDR3 protein. The table includes 700,000 or so distinct CDR3 sequences, 16% detected once. The chain couples TRBV10-3 to TRBJ2-7, with D tentatively TRBD2 (6 bases). The origin of this receptor is a man aged 18 to 29 with Graves' hyperthyroidism. The sequenced material came from blood. The CDR3: CAISESFRLGDYEQYF. The CDR3 DNA is TGTGCCATCAGTGAGTCGTTTAGACTAGGGGACTACGAGCAGTACTTC.